The TCR beta chain described here comes from a study of vaccination and CD4 T cells after COVID-19. As for the study in general: Convalescent persons amounted to six males plus four females, two of whom were Hispanic.

V was pared by 4 bases and J by 1 base, with 5 bases between. The CDR3 sequence is 13 residues long. Treatment denoted: approximately 11-day PBMC culture with coronavirus spike peptide pools or control peptides (ViraFEST assay). From the unexposed donor, CD4+ T cells were collected ahead of the COVID-19 pandemic (2011-2018). The authors replaced half the medium with fresh IL-2 medium on days 3 and 7. Researchers challenged CD4+ T cells from unexposed donors with SARS-CoV-2 S/N and four cold-coronavirus spikes, cells permitting. Regarding this clonotype: Its cognate antigen is unknown.

Study-wide points: Analysis of convalescent patients found that 304 of 307 vaccine-specific clones were spike mono-reactive.

Cultured CD4+ T cells had their DNA profiled by the Oncomine TCR Beta short-read assay. TCRdb reprocessed the PCR reads via MiXCR and lists one record per CDR3 protein. This sample has several thousand distinct CDR3 sequences; around 53% occur once, and the top ten carry 18%. The chain couples TRBV12-3 or TRBV12-4 to TRBJ1-5; no firm D call. Material: CD4+ T cells from blood, cultured in vitro. This TCR was sampled from a human donor in good health. The CDR3: CASSSASNQPQHF. CDR3 DNA sequence: TGTGCCAGCAGTTCAGCAAGCAATCAGCCCCAGCATTTT.